This TCR beta chain is from a study of OX40 agonist ivuxolimab in advanced cancers. Broader study findings: No determination was made of the antigen specificity of the expanded peripheral T cells. The CD4+ and CD8+ T cells in the blood had expanded clonally by week 6 at 0.1 to 3.0 mg/kg.

The germline V gene has CDR1 MGHRA and CDR2 YSYEKL. Trimming cost V 1 base and J 1 base, with 5 bases left between them. This CDR3 has 14 amino acids. Produced via immunoSEQ multiplex PCR; TCRdb's table is partial and in-frame only. The profile covers about 12,000 clones, with about 86% appearing a single time and about 28% taken by the ten largest. Comment on this clone: The antigen is unknown.

The starting material was CD4+ or CD8+ T cells sorted from blood, obtained in a trial of the OX40 agonist ivuxolimab. The chain links TRBV4-1 to TRBJ1-5; D unclear. This sequence originates from an adult with an advanced solid tumor such as melanoma, head and neck, liver or kidney cancer. The CDR3 DNA reads TGCGCCAGCAGCCAAGGTGTCAGCAATCAGCCCCAGCATTTT. It specifies CASSQGVSNQPQHF.